This section outlines one T cell receptor (beta chain) sequence together with its context. The antigen is undetermined. These data originate in a study of T cell responses to AZD1222 COVID-19 vaccine. Study-wide findings and caveats: The sample set comprised mostly white British donors with more females, and clonal diversity was possibly underestimated. CD4 TCRs associated with vaccination spanned spike, dominating at 160-218 and 743-854. None of the repertoires were sampled until the peak T cell response had passed.

Measured with immunoSEQ multiplex PCR; TCRdb has only the in-frame clones, and not every one. The sample yields about 140,000 clones, 85% to 95% seen once. Per the germline V gene, CDR1 is MNHEY and CDR2 is SMNVEV (reference sequence). The CDR3 has 16 amino acids. The V gene end was trimmed by 7 bases and the J gene end by 11 bases; junction bases not matched to a gene: 16. Material: peripheral blood, obtained after recovery from COVID-19. The clonotype comes from an adult who had recovered from COVID-19. This sequence joins TRBV27 and TRBJ1-6; 8 nucleotides agree with TRBD1. The CDR3 DNA is TGTGCCAGCACCCCTACATCGCAGGGGGCAAGTGCACCCCTCCACTTT. As protein: CASTPTSQGASAPLHF.